The rows below give T cell receptor beta chains drawn from one sample of a study of blood T cell repertoires in COVID-19. Libraries were prepared by immunoSEQ multiplex PCR; TCRdb keeps only in-frame clonotypes and omits some of them. Of roughly 440,000 clones detected, approximately 90% appear once; the ten largest clones hold around 13%. The sequencing sample was made of peripheral blood. The receptors derive from a woman aged 45 to 65 with COVID-19, enrolled during active disease. Each CDR3 is given with its conserved first and last residue. A D gene is named only where the DNA matches it firmly.

TRBV9 . CASSVFGQNYGYTF
TRBV30 . CAWGSMVTEAFF
TRBV18 . CASSLMGASTDTQYF
TRBV2 . CASSGQMGTEAFF
TRBV24-1 TRBD2 CATSELSGGQETQYF
TRBV5-1 . CASSLSAGDSYEQYF
TRBV3-1/TRBV3-2 . CASSQVDSTTNEKLFF
TRBV10-3 . CAISELSGNQPQHF
TRBV28 TRBD1 CASSSLRDRVEKLFF
TRBV11-2 TRBD2 CASSPRTSGSYEQYF
TRBV4-2 . CASSQDTGIPEAFF
TRBV11-2 . CASDRGRETQYF
TRBV5-1 . CASSPSGATNEKLFF
TRBV6-2/TRBV6-3 TRBD2 CASSYAGVQETQYF
TRBV29-1 TRBD1 CSVERTGGTEAFF
TRBV18 . CASSSSYEQYF
TRBV7-9 TRBD1 CASSFAGQGGREDQPQHF
TRBV4-1 TRBD1 CASSQGLRGRKGKTGELFF
TRBV18 . CASSPGGDQPQHF
TRBV2 TRBD2 CASRDQLAGGVDEQFF
TRBV12-5 . CASGLFQRGGEAFF
TRBV9 TRBD1 CASSPDPSGGTEAFF
TRBV5-1 . CASSSTSGITEAFF
TRBV18 . CASSPHGGDEQFF
TRBV24-1 TRBD2 CATSDLTSGGNTQYF
TRBV10-3 TRBD1 CAHRARTGDNSPLHF
TRBV6-5 TRBD1 CASNLDRETGELFF
TRBV9 . CASSAQAGLAYNEQFF
TRBV19 TRBD1 CASKFGTGGNTEAFF
TRBV6-5 TRBD1 CASRRGTVNTEAFF
TRBV30 TRBD1 CAWTGQGSSGNTIYF
TRBV3-1/TRBV3-2 TRBD2 CASSGLAGVSRSYNEQFF
TRBV5-1 . CASSLVRSNTEAFF
TRBV30 . CAWSPGTSTYNEQFF
TRBV29-1 . CSVEDSGYGYTF
TRBV2 TRBD1 CASSDRTGVSTDTQYF
TRBV19 TRBD2 CASSTTSGGSYEQYF
TRBV7-2 TRBD2 CASSLGRGGTDTQYF
TRBV7-9 . CASKQGSGNTIYF
TRBV7-9 . CASSLVGGAEAFF
TRBV19 . CATSTSPGRVTDTQYF
TRBV24-1 . CATGADKRNEQFF
TRBV6-1 TRBD1 CASSEYGTVGGEQYF
TRBV19 TRBD1 CASSTGQGRQPQHF
TRBV5-1 . CASSLTGGGLQETQYF
TRBV9 . CASSPKRNTEAFF
TRBV18 TRBD1 CASSQWTGSFSGNTIYF
TRBV10-2 TRBD1 CASSLSSTGPNTRETQYF
TRBV6-1 . CASSESSGGRQPQHF
TRBV27 TRBD2 CASSMPSEGLAGINEQFF
TRBV6-5 . CASRVGTPSGNTIYF
TRBV5-1 TRBD1 CASSWTGGPNYGYTF
TRBV25-1 TRBD1 CASSESGVGGYQYNEQFF